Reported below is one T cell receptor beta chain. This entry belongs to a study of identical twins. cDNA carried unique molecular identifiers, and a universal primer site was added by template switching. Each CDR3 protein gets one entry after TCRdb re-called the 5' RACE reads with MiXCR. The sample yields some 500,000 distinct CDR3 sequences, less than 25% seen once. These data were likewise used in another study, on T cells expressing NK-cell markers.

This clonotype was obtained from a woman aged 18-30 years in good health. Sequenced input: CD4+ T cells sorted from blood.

CDR3 in DNA: TGTGCCAGCAGCTTTAGCGCGTTGCCCTACAATGAGCAGTTCTTC. Its protein product is CASSFSALPYNEQFF. The gene calls are TRBV7-2 and TRBJ2-1; perhaps TRBD2 as D (5 bases). The V gene's germline CDR1 is SGHTA and CDR2 FQGNSA. Trimming took 3 bases from V and 2 from J, leaving 11 bases between them. CDR3 length: 15 amino acids.